The 8 T cell receptor beta chains presented below share a single source sample, sequenced in a study of circulating and synovial CD4+ cells in juvenile arthritis. Sequencing was performed with immunoSEQ multiplex PCR; in TCRdb, only in-frame clones are kept and a portion is missing. The data hold about 36,000 clones, with about 94% observed a single time. Sequenced material: CD4+ T cells from blood. Every receptor here comes from a human donor with juvenile idiopathic arthritis.

V usage is TRBV5-1 and J usage is TRBJ2-7; 7 bases fit TRBD1. The germline gives CDR1 SGHRS, CDR2 YFSETQ. The CDR3 runs 14 residues. V dropped 0 bases and J dropped 3; count of bases not matched to a gene: 3. CDR3 nucleotides: TGCGCCAGCAGCTTGGAAAGACAGGGCTACGAGCAGTACTTC. Its protein product is CASSLERQGYEQYF.

The genes are TRBV7-8 and TRBJ2-3; D is ambiguous. This CDR3 has 13 residues. Germline V gives CDR1 SGHVS, CDR2 FQNEAQ. V shed 1 base and J shed 4 bases, with 6 bases lying between them. DNA of the CDR3: TGTGCCAGCAGCTTAGGTCGCGCAGATACGCAGTATTTT. Residues: CASSLGRADTQYF.

The rearrangement uses TRBV11-2 and TRBJ2-1; D is unresolved. The CDR3 sequence is 12 residues long. Germline loops: CDR1 SGHAT, CDR2 FQNNGV. The V and J ends lost 4 bases and 8 bases respectively, with 9 bases between them. DNA of the CDR3: TGTGCCAGCAGCTCGAATCGGTATGAGCAGTTCTTC. This codes for CASSSNRYEQFF.

This chain links TRBV7-8 with TRBJ1-5; 7 nucleotides line up with TRBD1. This CDR3 contains 15 residues. Per the germline V gene, CDR1 is SGHVS and CDR2 is FQNEAQ. Germline trimming cut 4 bases from V and 0 bases from J; bases unmatched to any gene: 3. The CDR3 region is CASSSDRFSNQPQHF. Written as DNA, the CDR3 is TGTGCCAGCAGCTCGGACAGGTTTAGCAATCAGCCCCAGCATTTT. The whole variable domain, remainder taken from reference TRBV7-8 and TRBJ1-5, is GAGVSQSPRYKVAKRGQDVALRCDPISGHVSLFWYQQALGQGPEFLTYFQNEAQLDKSGLPSDRFFAERPEGSVSTLKIQRTQQEDSAVYLCASSSDRFSNQPQHFGDGTRLSIL.

V usage is TRBV7-2 and J usage is TRBJ2-7, with a weak D call TRBD1 (6 bases). CDR1 is SGHTA and CDR2 is FQGNSA in the germline V gene. The CDR3 is 13 amino acids. V shed 5 bases and J shed 3 bases, with 11 bases lying between them. The CDR3 DNA reads TGTGCCAGCAGCACTCGGGACATCTACGAGCAGTACTTC. This codes for CASSTRDIYEQYF.

V is TRBV5-4 and J is TRBJ1-6; 7 nucleotides match TRBD1. The CDR3 runs to 14 residues. CDR1 SGHNT and CDR2 YYREEE come from the germline V gene (reference sequence). The V segment lost 4 bases and the J segment 10 bases; nucleotides outside the gene matches: 8. CDR3 bases: TGTGCCAGCAGCGCCGACAGGGTTGGGTCACCCCTCCACTTT. Translated: CASSADRVGSPLHF.

This chain uses TRBV2 with TRBJ2-1; D not certain. Trimming pared 6 bases from V and 0 bases from J, leaving 12 bases between. CDR3 size: 15 residues. Germline loops: CDR1 SNHLY, CDR2 FYNNEI. Here the CDR3 DNA reads TGTGCCAGCAGCTCCGACTCCCCCTCCTACAATGAGCAGTTCTTC. It is translated as CASSSDSPSYNEQFF.

The chain joins TRBV7-9 to TRBJ1-4, with TRBD1 matching over 9 bases. The germline V gene has CDR1 SEHNR and CDR2 FQNEAQ (reference sequence). V lost 3 bases, J lost 4 bases, and 3 bases stayed unmatched. The length of the CDR3 is 15 residues. This chain's CDR3 is CASSLDRGYNEKLFF. CDR3 nucleotide sequence: TGTGCCAGCAGCTTGGACAGGGGTTATAATGAAAAACTGTTTTTT.